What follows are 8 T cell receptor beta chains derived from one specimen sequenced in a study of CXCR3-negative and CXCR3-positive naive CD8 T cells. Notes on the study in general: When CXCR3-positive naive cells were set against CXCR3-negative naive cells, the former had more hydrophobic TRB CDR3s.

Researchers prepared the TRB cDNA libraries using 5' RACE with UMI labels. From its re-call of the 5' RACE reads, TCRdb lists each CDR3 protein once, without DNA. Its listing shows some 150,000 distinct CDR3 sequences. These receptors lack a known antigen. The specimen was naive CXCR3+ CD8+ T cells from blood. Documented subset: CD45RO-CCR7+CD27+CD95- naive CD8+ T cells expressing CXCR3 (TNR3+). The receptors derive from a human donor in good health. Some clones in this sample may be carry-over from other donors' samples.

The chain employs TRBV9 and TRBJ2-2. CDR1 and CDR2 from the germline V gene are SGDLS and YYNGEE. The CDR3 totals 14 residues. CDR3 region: CASSVQANTGELFF.

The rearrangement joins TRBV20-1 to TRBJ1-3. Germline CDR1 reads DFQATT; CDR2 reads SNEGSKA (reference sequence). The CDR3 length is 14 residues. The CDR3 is CSARARSTGNTIYF.

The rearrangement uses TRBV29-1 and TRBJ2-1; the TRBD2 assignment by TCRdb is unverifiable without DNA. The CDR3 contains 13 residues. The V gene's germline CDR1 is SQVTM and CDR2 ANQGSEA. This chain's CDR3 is CSVPGLVYNEQFF.

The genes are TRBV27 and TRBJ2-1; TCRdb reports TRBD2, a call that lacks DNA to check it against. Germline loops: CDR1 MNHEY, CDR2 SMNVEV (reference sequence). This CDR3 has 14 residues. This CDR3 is CASSWVGGYNEQFF.

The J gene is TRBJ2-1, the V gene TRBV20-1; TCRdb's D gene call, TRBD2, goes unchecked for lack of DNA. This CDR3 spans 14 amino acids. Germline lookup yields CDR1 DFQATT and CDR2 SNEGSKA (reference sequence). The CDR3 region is CSARLAGGSNEQFF.

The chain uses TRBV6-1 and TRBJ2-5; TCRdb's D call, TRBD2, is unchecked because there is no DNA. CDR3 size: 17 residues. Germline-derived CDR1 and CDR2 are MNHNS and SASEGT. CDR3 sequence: CASSEPEAEPPEETQYF.

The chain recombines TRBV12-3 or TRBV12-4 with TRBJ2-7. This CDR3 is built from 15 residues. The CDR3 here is CASSLSSGWTYEQYF.

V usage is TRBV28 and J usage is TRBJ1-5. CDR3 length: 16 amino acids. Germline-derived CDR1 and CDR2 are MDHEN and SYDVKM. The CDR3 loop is CASSLRTEDSNQPQHF.